One and the same sample provided the 23 T cell receptor beta chains below, sequenced in a study of shared clonotypes between healthy human individuals (dated by TCRdb to the early 2020s). Library method: the immunoSEQ multiplex PCR assay. In its TCRdb copy, this immuneACCESS table keeps in-frame sequences only and misses some clones. Where compared with another copy, unresolved V genes explain less than half of these, and the others have no known cause. This sample holds some 1,600,000 clones; 95% to 99% were observed only once. Around 0.47% of the sample lies in the top ten. The sample taken for sequencing was naive CD4+ T cells sorted from blood. In light of the paper, this sample's cell subset or site label describes: CD45RA+ positively selected. The origin of the receptors is a man aged 25 to 40 in good health.

This clone was recorded only once. The chain combines TRBV29-1 with TRBJ2-5; 7 bases line up with TRBD1. CDR3 length: 13 residues. From germline, CDR1 is SQVTM and CDR2 ANQGSEA. V gave up 7 bases and J gave up 4 bases; unmatched junction bases: 9. Written as DNA, the CDR3 is TGCAGCGCCGTAACAGGGGCCGGAGAGACCCAGTACTTC. This gives the protein CSAVTGAGETQYF.

The V and J genes are TRBV7-2 and TRBJ1-5; 7 bases agree with TRBD1. Trimming at V came to 1 base and at J to 5 bases, leaving 2 bases not matched to a gene. CDR1 and CDR2 (germline): SGHTA, FQGNSA. This CDR3 is 14 amino acids long. CDR3 sequence reads: CASSLDQGDQPQHF. The CDR3 DNA follows: TGTGCCAGCAGCTTAGACCAGGGGGATCAGCCCCAGCATTTT.

This clone was seen just once. J is TRBJ2-7 and V is TRBV5-5; possible D gene TRBD1, 6 bases. This CDR3 has 15 amino acids. The V gene's germline CDR1 is SGHKS and CDR2 YYEKEE (reference sequence). The V end lost 0 bases, the J end lost 3 bases, and 13 bases lay between the germline ends. CDR3 protein: CASSLGAGEYYEQYF. The CDR3 region has the DNA TGTGCCAGCAGCTTGGGGGCAGGGGAATACTACGAGCAGTACTTC.

V is TRBV5-1 and J is TRBJ1-1; possibly TRBD1 for D (6 bases). The CDR3 runs to 15 residues. In germline, CDR1 is SGHRS, CDR2 YFSETQ. V was shortened by 1 base and J by 5 bases, with 15 bases between the two germline ends. The CDR3 nucleotides are TGCGCCAGCAGCTTGATCCCGACAGGCCGGACTGAAGCTTTCTTT. Amino acids: CASSLIPTGRTEAFF.

The CDR3 nucleotides read TGTGCCAGCAGTTTGGACAGGGGGAGCACAGATACGCAGTATTTT. The encoded protein is CASSLDRGSTDTQYF. The chain links TRBV27 to TRBJ2-3; TRBD1 aligns across 10 bases. The CDR3 has 15 amino acids. V dropped 3 bases and J dropped 0; count of bases not matched to a gene: 0. Germline values: CDR1 MNHEY, CDR2 SMNVEV (reference sequence).

The rearrangement uses TRBV6-1 and TRBJ2-7; the D gene could be TRBD1 or TRBD2 (6 bases each). CDR3 size: 15 residues. Trimming removed 7 bases from V and 4 bases from J, with 20 bases in between. Germline CDR1 and CDR2: MNHNS and SASEGT. CDR3 region: CASTLPIRGGYEQYF. Written as DNA, the CDR3 is TGTGCCAGCACCCTCCCAATACGAGGGGGGTACGAGCAGTACTTC.

The chain links TRBV7-2 to TRBJ2-3; 10 positions agree with TRBD2. V shed 0 bases and J 4 bases; nucleotides not matched to a gene: 13. From germline, CDR1 is SGHTA and CDR2 FQGNSA. The CDR3 sequence is 19 residues long. As DNA, the CDR3 is TGTGCCAGCAGCTTAGCGGCTAGCGGGAGTTCATCCGGCCCAGATACGCAGTATTTT. It specifies CASSLAASGSSSGPDTQYF.

The gene calls are TRBV9 and TRBJ2-7; 8 bases are a match to TRBD1. Unmatched junction bases numbered 2, after V lost 3 bases and J lost 0 bases. Germline CDR1 reads SGDLS; CDR2 reads YYNGEE. This CDR3 region has 14 residues. This CDR3 is CASSGGQASYEQYF. DNA for the CDR3: TGTGCCAGCAGCGGGGGACAGGCCTCCTACGAGCAGTACTTC. Full variable domain (remainder filled in from reference TRBV9 and TRBJ2-7): DSGVTQTPKHLITATGQRVTLRCSPRSGDLSVYWYQQSLDQGLQFLIQYYNGEERAKGNILERFSAQQFPDLHSELNLSSLELGDSALYFCASSGGQASYEQYFGPGTRLTVT.

This clone has only one observation. The CDR3: CASSRTGSIGTDTQYF. Written as DNA, the CDR3 is TGTGCCAGCAGCCGGACAGGGTCGATTGGCACAGATACGCAGTATTTT. The rearrangement uses TRBV11-1 and TRBJ2-3; TRBD1 matches at 8 bases. The CDR3 is 16 amino acids. Germline V gene sequence: CDR1 SGHAT, CDR2 FQDESV (reference sequence). Losses at the gene ends were 5 bases for V and 1 base for J; bases not matched to a gene: 8.

The chain couples TRBV19 to TRBJ2-1; 7 bases are a match to TRBD1. Germline loops: CDR1 LNHDA, CDR2 SQIVND (reference sequence). The J segment lost 7 bases and the V segment lost 7 bases, leaving 22 bases of the junction unmatched. CDR3 length: 18 residues. The CDR3 sequence: CASTRAGGAFRGYNEQFF. The CDR3 DNA is TGTGCCAGTACTAGAGCAGGGGGAGCATTTCGAGGGTATAATGAGCAGTTCTTC.

The DNA for the CDR3 is TGTGCCAGCAGCTTAGAAGGGTACACCCAGTACTTC. It yields the protein CASSLEGYTQYF. This chain connects TRBV11-2 to TRBJ2-5; D call uncertain. Germline V lookup: CDR1 SGHAT, CDR2 FQNNGV. Trimming shortened V by 0 bases and J by 8 bases, and 7 bases separated the two germline ends. This CDR3 comprises 12 residues.

The chain links TRBV2 to TRBJ2-2; a weak D match, TRBD1 (7 bases). Germline V gene sequence: CDR1 SNHLY, CDR2 FYNNEI. V was trimmed by 8 bases and J by 6 bases, leaving 19 bases between them. The CDR3 is 15 amino acids. The CDR3 spells CASSGQAGGAGELFF. The DNA for the CDR3 is TGTGCCAGCTCTGGACAGGCAGGAGGGGCCGGGGAGCTGTTTTTT. The complete variable domain, with remaining parts taken from reference TRBV2 and TRBJ2-2, reads EPEVTQTPSHQVTQMGQEVILRCVPISNHLYFYWYRQILGQKVEFLVSFYNNEISEKSEIFDDQFSVERPDGSNFTLKIRSTKLEDSAMYFCASSGQAGGAGELFFGEGSRLTVL.

Only one count was recorded for this clone. The J gene is TRBJ1-5, the V gene TRBV5-1, with D tentatively TRBD1 (6 bases). V gave up 0 bases and J gave up 2 bases, with 9 bases separating them. The CDR3 contains 15 residues. The germline gives CDR1 SGHRS, CDR2 YFSETQ. CDR3 protein: CASSLGGRGNQPQHF. The CDR3 DNA sequence: TGCGCCAGCAGCTTGGGGGGGCGCGGCAATCAGCCCCAGCATTTT.

This chain connects TRBV9 to TRBJ2-3; no clear D. This CDR3 is built from 16 residues. From germline, CDR1 is SGDLS and CDR2 YYNGEE. V lost 1 base to trimming and J lost 6 bases, with 18 bases between them. The CDR3 DNA is TGTGCCAGCAGCGTAAATCGGCTCGCCACTTCGGATACGCAGTATTTT. Protein: CASSVNRLATSDTQYF.

V and J are TRBV7-2 and TRBJ2-7; TRBD2 matches at 12 bases. Germline V gene lookup returns CDR1 SGHTA and CDR2 FQGNSA. Trimming took 8 bases from V and 3 from J; bases not matched to a gene: 5. The CDR3 is 14 residues long. CDR3 coding DNA: TGTGCCAGCTGCCGGACTAGCGGGAACTACGAGCAGTACTTC. This codes for CASCRTSGNYEQYF.

V is TRBV9 and J is TRBJ1-1; D is uncertain. The CDR3 has 16 amino acids. CDR1 is SGDLS and CDR2 is YYNGEE in the germline V gene. With 0 bases removed from V and 4 bases from J, the gap between germline ends came to 16 bases. The CDR3, as DNA: TGTGCCAGCAGCGTAGGCCTGACGAGGGCAGGCACTGAAGCTTTCTTT. It yields the protein CASSVGLTRAGTEAFF. The whole variable domain, remainder taken from reference TRBV9 and TRBJ1-1, is DSGVTQTPKHLITATGQRVTLRCSPRSGDLSVYWYQQSLDQGLQFLIQYYNGEERAKGNILERFSAQQFPDLHSELNLSSLELGDSALYFCASSVGLTRAGTEAFFGQGTRLTVV.

The chain combines TRBV6-6 with TRBJ2-7; 10 positions agree with TRBD2. V gave up 1 base and J gave up 4 bases; unmatched junction bases: 4. The length of the CDR3 is 15 residues. The germline CDR1 and CDR2 sequences are MNHNY and SVGAGI (reference sequence). CDR3 coding DNA: TGTGCCAGCAGTTACTTCTCTAGCGGGAGTTACGAGCAGTACTTC. It translates to CASSYFSSGSYEQYF.

The V gene is TRBV28, the J gene TRBJ1-5, with D possibly TRBD1 on 6 matching bases. V was pared by 5 bases and J by 4 bases, with 15 bases between. Germline loops: CDR1 MDHEN, CDR2 SYDVKM. This CDR3 is 15 amino acids long. CDR3 nucleotide sequence: TGTGCCAGCAGTGGTGGGGGCCCCTCGAATCAGCCCCAGCATTTT. It specifies CASSGGGPSNQPQHF.

This clone has only one observation. The chain joins TRBV5-1 to TRBJ2-1, with 9 bases fitting TRBD2. This CDR3 spans 15 amino acids. V lost 3 bases to trimming and J lost 9 bases; unmatched junction nucleotides: 10. The germline gives CDR1 SGHRS, CDR2 YFSETQ. The CDR3 nucleotides are TGCGCCAGCAGCTCCACGGGACTAGCATTAAGTGAGCAGTTCTTC. This translates into CASSSTGLALSEQFF.

The chain has TRBV10-1 and TRBJ2-7; D may correspond to TRBD1 or TRBD2 (6 bases each). Germline V lookup: CDR1 WNHNN, CDR2 SYGVQD (reference sequence). The CDR3 spans 14 residues. Trimming took 4 bases from V and 6 from J, leaving 16 bases between them. CDR3 protein: CASSVGAGIGEQYF. CDR3 nucleotides: TGCGCCAGCAGTGTGGGGGCGGGGATCGGCGAGCAGTACTTC.

This clone was seen once. The chain employs TRBV25-1 and TRBJ1-6; weak D call: TRBD1 (5 bases). V was trimmed by 4 bases and J by 8 bases, leaving 12 bases between them. This CDR3 comprises 14 residues. Per germline, CDR1 MGHDK and CDR2 SYGVNS. This CDR3 reads CASSGTGVYSPLHF. The CDR3 DNA reads as TGTGCCAGCAGTGGGACGGGGGTCTATTCACCCCTCCACTTT.

This clone appeared once. The chain couples TRBV5-1 to TRBJ2-6; 12 nucleotides align to TRBD2. Trimming cost V 5 bases and J 0 bases; bases outside gene matches: 6. This CDR3 contains 18 residues. The germline V gene has CDR1 SGHRS and CDR2 YFSETQ. CDR3 coding DNA: TGCGCCAGCAGACAAACTAGCGGGAGGAACTCTGGGGCCAACGTCCTGACTTTC. Protein: CASRQTSGRNSGANVLTF. Supplemented by reference TRBV5-1 and TRBJ2-6, the full variable domain reads KAGVTQTPRYLIKTRGQQVTLSCSPISGHRSVSWYQQTPGQGLQFLFEYFSETQRNKGNFPGRFSGRQFSNSRSEMNVSTLELGDSALYLCASRQTSGRNSGANVLTFGAGSRLTVL.

This chain uses TRBV2 with TRBJ1-2; D gene uncertain. The V and J ends lost 0 bases and 8 bases respectively, with 13 bases between them. Germline CDR1 is SNHLY and CDR2 is FYNNEI. This CDR3 has 14 amino acids. The CDR3 reads CASSEAGQVVGYTF. CDR3 nucleotides: TGTGCCAGCAGTGAAGCTGGGCAGGTTGTGGGCTACACCTTC.